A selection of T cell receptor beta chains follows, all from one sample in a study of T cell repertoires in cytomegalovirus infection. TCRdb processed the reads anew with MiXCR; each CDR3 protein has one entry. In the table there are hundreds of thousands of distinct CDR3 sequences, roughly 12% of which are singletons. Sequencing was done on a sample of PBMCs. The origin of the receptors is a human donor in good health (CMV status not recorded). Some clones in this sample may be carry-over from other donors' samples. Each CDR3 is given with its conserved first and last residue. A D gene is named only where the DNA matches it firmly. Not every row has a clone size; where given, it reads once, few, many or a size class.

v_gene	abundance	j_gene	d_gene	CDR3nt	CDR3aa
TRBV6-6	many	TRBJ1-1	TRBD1	TGTGCCAGCAGTTTGGGGACAGGGAAAGGTCCGGAATCTATGAACACTGAAGCTTTCTTT	CASSLGTGKGPESMNTEAFF
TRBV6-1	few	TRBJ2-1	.	TGTGCCAGCGCGTCCCTCGGCTCCTACAATGAGCAGTTCTTC	CASASLGSYNEQFF
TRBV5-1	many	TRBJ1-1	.	TGCGCCAGCAGCTTGCGCACCCCGAACACTGAAGCTTTCTTT	CASSLRTPNTEAFF
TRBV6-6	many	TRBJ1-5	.	TGTGCCAGCTTTGGAGAGGGCGGCAATCAGCCCCAGCATTTT	CASFGEGGNQPQHF
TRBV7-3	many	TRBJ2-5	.	TGTGCCAGCAGCGCCCTCCCGGGAGTAGGTGGTGAGACCCAGTACTTC	CASSALPGVGGETQYF
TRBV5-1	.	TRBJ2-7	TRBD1	TGCGCCAGCAGCCCCCAGGACAGGGGCGAGCAGTACTTC	CASSPQDRGEQYF
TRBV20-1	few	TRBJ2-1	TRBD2	TGCAGTGCACTAGCGGGGGGGGGCAATGAGCAGTTCTTC	CSALAGGGNEQFF
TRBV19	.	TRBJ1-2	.	TGTGCCAGTAGCCTCGGGAGATACTATGGCTACACCTTC	CASSLGRYYGYTF
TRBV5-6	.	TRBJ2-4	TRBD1	TGTGCCAGCAGTAAGAGGGACAGGAACATTCAGTACTTC	CASSKRDRNIQYF
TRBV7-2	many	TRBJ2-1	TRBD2	TGTGCCAGCAGCTTAGAGGCGTGGGGTAGCGGGAGCTCCTACAATGAGCAGTTCTTC	CASSLEAWGSGSSYNEQFF
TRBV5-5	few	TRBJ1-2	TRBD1	TGTGCCAGCAGCTTGCTCCGGATGGACAGGGGGGCCTATGGCTACACCTTC	CASSLLRMDRGAYGYTF
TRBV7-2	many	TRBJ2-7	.	TGTGCCAGCAGCTTTCAACCCGGGCAGGGCTCCTACGAGCAGTACTTC	CASSFQPGQGSYEQYF
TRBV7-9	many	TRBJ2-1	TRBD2	TGTGCCAGCAGCTTCCTAGCGGGAGGGCGGAATGAGCAGTTCTTC	CASSFLAGGRNEQFF
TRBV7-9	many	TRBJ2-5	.	TGTGCCAGCAGCTTAGTGGGACCGATGCGTGTACGCTTAGAGACCCAGTACTTC	CASSLVGPMRVRLETQYF
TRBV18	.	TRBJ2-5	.	TGTGCCAGCTCAATTCATCAGCGAGGGAAGACCCAGTACTTC	CASSIHQRGKTQYF
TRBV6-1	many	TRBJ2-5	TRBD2	TGTGCCAGCAGTGAGGCCAAGACTAGCGGGAGTCGGGAGACCCAGTACTTC	CASSEAKTSGSRETQYF
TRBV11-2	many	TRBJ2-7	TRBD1	TGTGCCAGCAGCCCTGGGGACAGTAACTACGAGCAGTACTTC	CASSPGDSNYEQYF